The entry below describes one T cell receptor (beta chain). Antigen: not known. A multiplex PCR was run with 60 Vbeta primers and 13 Jbeta primers. Repertoires were generated with immunoSEQ multiplex PCR, while TCRdb's copy carries only in-frame clones and drops some. The table has roughly 230,000 clones, around 78% seen once; the top ten hold around 0.44%. The sample comes from a study of cytomegalovirus exposure and HLA in healthy donors. V shed 5 bases and J 2 bases; nucleotides not matched to a gene: 8. This CDR3 contains 17 residues. Germline V CDR1 and CDR2: SEHNR, FQNEAQ (reference sequence). The study, taken as a whole, reports: About 90% or about 30% of the time was how often most TCR beta V segments were productive, according to an earlier analysis. Most TCR sequences were rare, but some public TCRs occurred in many donors. Presence/absence analyses supposed approximately even sequencing depth among donors.

This chain joins TRBV7-9 and TRBJ2-3; 12 bases agree with TRBD2. This clonotype was obtained from a boy younger than 18 in good health and CMV-seronegative. The sample consisted of PBMCs. CDR3 loop: CASSPSGGAGNTDTQYF. CDR3 DNA sequence: TGTGCCAGCAGCCCTAGCGGGGGGGCCGGGAACACAGATACGCAGTATTTT.